Below are 10 T cell receptor beta chains sequenced from a single sample in a study of shared clonotypes between healthy human individuals. Generated by immunoSEQ multiplex PCR, the TCRdb table keeps only in-frame clones and is missing some. The sample carries 150,000 to 200,000 clones, 80% to 95% recorded once. The sequenced sample consisted of naive CD4+ T cells sorted from blood. Subset in this sample: CD45RA+ positively selected. These TCRs come from a woman aged 25 to 39 in good health.

A single count supports this clone. The rearrangement joins TRBV5-1 to TRBJ2-3; 9 bases agree with TRBD1. The CDR3 loop spans 15 amino acids. After removal of 4 bases from V and 6 bases from J, the junction contained 9 bases not matched to a gene. CDR1 and CDR2 (germline): SGHRS, YFSETQ. CDR3 nucleotides: TGCGCCAGCAGCACCGGGACAGGGTTAAGGGATACGCAGTATTTT. Protein: CASSTGTGLRDTQYF.

The CDR3 sequence is CAISESFGAGGPTGELFF. In DNA form, the CDR3 reads TGTGCCATCAGTGAGAGCTTTGGTGCGGGAGGGCCAACCGGGGAGCTGTTTTTT. The chain carries TRBV10-3 and TRBJ2-2, with 9 bases aligning to TRBD2. The CDR3 loop spans 18 amino acids. Germline loops: CDR1 ENHRY, CDR2 SYGVKD. Trimming at V came to 2 bases and at J to 5 bases, leaving 12 bases not matched to a gene.

The V call is TRBV10-2, the J call TRBJ1-5; TRBD1 matches 10 bases. V lost 5 bases and J lost 6; bases outside the gene matches: 4. The germline gives CDR1 WSHSY, CDR2 SAAADI. This CDR3 is 14 amino acids long. The CDR3, as DNA: TGCGCCAGCAGTCCGACAGGGGGCGGTCAGCCCCAGCATTTT. Protein sequence: CASSPTGGGQPQHF.

The chain uses TRBV29-1 and TRBJ2-1; 11 bases map to TRBD1. Germline loops: CDR1 SQVTM, CDR2 ANQGSEA. Germline trimming cut 5 bases from V and 9 bases from J; bases unmatched to any gene: 6. The length of the CDR3 is 13 residues. CDR3 sequence reads: CSVRRTGGFEQFF. CDR3 DNA: TGCAGCGTTCGGAGGACAGGGGGCTTTGAGCAGTTCTTC.

The chain recombines TRBV27 with TRBJ2-7; D is unclear. This CDR3 has 16 residues. Germline loops: CDR1 MNHEY, CDR2 SMNVEV (reference sequence). V was clipped by 3 bases and J by 4 bases, with 19 bases between them. CDR3 DNA: TGTGCCAGCAGTTTCGACACCACATCGGCCATTTACGAGCAGTACTTC. Amino acid sequence: CASSFDTTSAIYEQYF.

The gene calls are TRBV11-1 and TRBJ2-1; D gene uncertain. The V and J ends lost 4 bases and 7 bases respectively, with 14 bases between them. Per germline, CDR1 SGHAT and CDR2 FQDESV (reference sequence). This CDR3 is 14 amino acids long. The CDR3 DNA is TGTGCCAGCAGCTCCCGGACGCCTCGGAATGAGCAGTTCTTC. As protein: CASSSRTPRNEQFF.

The chain couples TRBV5-6 to TRBJ1-3; no firm D call. Germline CDR1 and CDR2: SGHDT and YYEEEE. Trimming shortened V by 5 bases and J by 8 bases, and 17 bases separated the two germline ends. The CDR3 runs to 14 residues. The CDR3 DNA sequence: TGTGCCAGCAGTTGGCTCGAGAGGGTGGACACCATATATTTT. Its protein is CASSWLERVDTIYF.

The rearrangement joins TRBV9 to TRBJ1-5, with D hard to call. The CDR3 sequence is 14 residues long. Per the germline V gene, CDR1 is SGDLS and CDR2 is YYNGEE. Trimming stripped 4 bases from V and 2 bases from J, with 10 bases between. DNA of the CDR3: TGTGCCAGCAGCTTAGGACCTGGCAATCAGCCCCAGCATTTT. Amino acids: CASSLGPGNQPQHF.

This clone occurred once. The genes are TRBV11-1 and TRBJ2-3; D is possibly TRBD1 (6 bases). V lost 3 bases and J 6 bases, leaving 13 bases between the germline ends. CDR1 is SGHAT and CDR2 is FQDESV in the germline V gene (reference sequence). CDR3 length: 14 amino acids. The CDR3 nucleotides read TGTGCCAGCAGCTTCGGACAGCTTGGTGATACGCAGTATTTT. As protein: CASSFGQLGDTQYF. The variable domain in full, completed from reference TRBV11-1 and TRBJ2-3, reads EAEVAQSPRYKITEKSQAVAFWCDPISGHATLYWYRQILGQGPELLVQFQDESVVDDSQLPKDRFSAERLKGVDSTLKIQPAELGDSAMYLCASSFGQLGDTQYFGPGTRLTVL.

The gene calls are TRBV6-5 and TRBJ2-7; tentatively, D is TRBD2 (6 bases). Trimming took off 6 bases at V and 5 bases at J, with 20 bases between the two ends. Germline V CDR1 and CDR2: MNHEY, SVGAGI. The CDR3 length is 15 residues. This CDR3 is CASRYGGSGSDEQYF. The CDR3 DNA is TGTGCCAGCAGATACGGAGGGTCAGGGTCTGACGAGCAGTACTTC.